The present T cell receptor beta chain was sequenced within a study of OX40 agonist ivuxolimab in advanced cancers. About the investigation overall: Ivuxolimab, which targeted the costimulatory receptor OX40 (CD134), was an agonistic, fully human IgG2 monoclonal antibody. The point of sequencing TCRbeta in the periphery was to test whether ivuxolimab changed TCR sequence diversity and drove clonal T-cell expansion. Among the roughly 50 dose-escalation patients, about 19 had hepatocellular carcinoma, roughly 15 melanoma, 9 renal cell carcinoma and 9 head and neck cancer. Patients were allowed to have had prior anti-PD-1, anti-PD-L1 or anti-CTLA-4 therapy, and more than 35% of the dose-escalation patients had been treated with checkpoint inhibitors. A male proportion of about 79% and a mean age of approximately 62 years, ranging from roughly 23 to 79, were recorded for the dose-escalation cohort. The monotherapy dose-escalation portion (N of about 50 patients) of the phase I ivuxolimab trial is reported in the paper. Intravenous ivuxolimab was administered to patients every 2 weeks at six dose levels: 0.01, 0.1, 0.3, 1.5, 3 and 10 mg/kg. Partial responses were achieved by three dose-escalation patients, of whom one had hepatocellular carcinoma and two had cutaneous melanoma.

For sequencing of the TCRbeta CDR3 region, genomic DNA was extracted from the sorted cells. TCRbeta CDR3 regions were sequenced using the immunoSEQ Assay. The immuneACCESS repertoire file appears here via TCRdb, limited to in-frame rearrangements. These files lack a portion of the clones; in checked studies, under half of the deficit traces to unresolved V genes, and the cause of the others is not known. Here the sample has 55,000 to 85,000 clones; about 85% occur a single time. Roughly 0.74% of the sample belongs to the ten largest clones. General conclusions and limits of the study: Low levels of normalized T-cell clonal expansion were also seen in some patients who did not respond. In partial responders in the 0.1-3.0 mg/kg groups, normalized peripheral clonal expansion was found to be among the lowest, especially among CD8+ T cells. At doses from 0.1 to 3.0 mg/kg, clonal expansion was seen in both CD4+ and CD8+ blood T cells between baseline and week 6. The antigen specificity of the peripheral T cells that underwent clonal expansion was not determined. After ivuxolimab, more expanded clones were found on average in CD8+ T cells than in CD4+ T cells.

This clone has more than one count but fewer than ten. Its antigen is unknown. No much larger clone exists at a distance of one base, and base qualities are not known. At the junction V is shortened by 0 bases and J by 6 bases, with 9 bases in between. Taken from the germline V gene, the CDR1 and CDR2 loops are SGHRS and YFSETQ. The CDR3 runs 14 residues from the cysteine to the phenylalanine. Only the CDR3 portion is preserved as DNA: 42 bases, with reading frame beginning at the first base. The trial excluded patients who had a history of autoimmune disease or were on systemic immunosuppression. Peripheral blood for TCR sequencing was drawn from every dose cohort at baseline, at cycle 4 day 1 and at cycle 7 day 1. The samples were taken from a phase I, first-in-human, multicenter, open-label dose-escalation trial of ivuxolimab. Adults with locally advanced or metastatic head and neck squamous cell, hepatocellular, melanoma or renal cell carcinoma were enrolled in the trial. CD4+ and CD8+ T cells were sorted separately from peripheral blood before TCR sequencing.

Rearrangement joined TRBV5-1 to TRBJ2-2; matching of 5 bases hints at TRBD1 as the D gene. Material: CD4+ or CD8+ T cells sorted from blood, obtained in a trial of the OX40 agonist ivuxolimab. The origin of this receptor is an adult with an advanced solid tumor such as melanoma, head and neck, liver or kidney cancer. In nucleotide form, the sequence is TGCGCCAGCAGCTTGGAAGGGGTCGCCGGGGAGCTGTTTTTT. This gives the protein CASSLEGVAGELFF.